The 23 T cell receptor beta chains in this list originate from one sample, sequenced in a study of cytomegalovirus exposure and HLA in healthy donors. Amplification used 60 Vbeta primers and 13 Jbeta primers. Measured with immunoSEQ multiplex PCR; TCRdb has only the in-frame clones, and not every one. This table has about 200,000 clones, roughly 80% appearing once. Sequencing input: PBMCs. These receptor sequences come from a woman in her twenties or thirties in good health and CMV-seronegative.

The V call is TRBV10-3, the J call TRBJ2-7; 9 bases fit TRBD1. V was pared by 6 bases and J by 2 bases, with 5 bases of the junction left unmatched. The CDR3 totals 14 residues. CDR1 is ENHRY and CDR2 is SYGVKD in the germline V gene. CDR3 nucleotide sequence: TGTGCCATCAGCAGGACAGGGGCGGCCTACGAGCAGTACTTC. Protein product: CAISRTGAAYEQYF.

This chain connects TRBV29-1 to TRBJ2-1; D is uncertain. The germline V gene has CDR1 SQVTM and CDR2 ANQGSEA. Trimming took off 2 bases at V and 0 bases at J, with 14 bases between the two ends. The CDR3 has 16 amino acids. In DNA, the CDR3 is TGCAGCGTTGAAAACCCCGAGCGCAACTCCTACAATGAGCAGTTCTTC. This codes for CSVENPERNSYNEQFF.

This clone has more than one count but fewer than ten. This rearrangement joins TRBV7-8 to TRBJ2-1, with TRBD2 identical over 13 bases. Germline CDR1 and CDR2: SGHVS and FQNEAQ. The CDR3 spans 16 residues. V was pared by 5 bases and J by 7 bases, with 8 bases of the junction left unmatched. The DNA of the CDR3 is TGTGCCAGCAGCGGGAGGACTAGCGGGAGAGGAAATGAGCAGTTCTTC. Encoded protein: CASSGRTSGRGNEQFF.

This chain joins TRBV7-9 and TRBJ1-1, with TRBD1 matching 10 bases. CDR3 length: 17 amino acids. Per the germline V gene, CDR1 is SEHNR and CDR2 is FQNEAQ (reference sequence). V was pared by 5 bases and J by 0 bases, with 9 bases of the junction left unmatched. The CDR3 bases are TGTGCCAGCAGCCTAAGGACAGGGGGGCTCGTGAACACTGAAGCTTTCTTT. Translating gives CASSLRTGGLVNTEAFF.

The V call is TRBV7-9, the J call TRBJ2-7; TRBD1 is a possible D gene (6 bases). CDR3 size: 16 residues. Germline values: CDR1 SEHNR, CDR2 FQNEAQ (reference sequence). V dropped 7 bases and J dropped 7 bases, with 26 bases sitting between them. CDR3 sequence (DNA): TGTGCCAGCACCACGATGAAACCGACAGGAACGGGGGAGCAGTACTTC. This sequence encodes CASTTMKPTGTGEQYF.

CDR3 nucleotide sequence: TGTGCCAGCAGTTTACAGGGGGCTAAGGGCTACACCTTC. Translating gives CASSLQGAKGYTF. The chain carries TRBV6-5 and TRBJ1-2; TRBD1 agrees at 9 bases. CDR1 is MNHEY, CDR2 SVGAGI, per germline. CDR3 length equals 13 residues. The ends lost 4 bases at V and 8 bases at J; junction bases unmatched: 5.

V and J are TRBV6-1 and TRBJ1-1; 7 positions agree with TRBD1. Unmatched junction bases numbered 2, after V lost 6 bases and J lost 1 base. Germline-derived CDR1 and CDR2 are MNHNS and SASEGT. CDR3 length: 13 residues. The CDR3 region has the DNA TGTGCCAGCAGCGGACAGGCGAACACTGAAGCTTTCTTT. Protein product: CASSGQANTEAFF.

The chain has TRBV7-9 and TRBJ2-1; 13 bases line up with TRBD2. J was trimmed by 6 bases and V by 3 bases; bases with no gene match: 5. The CDR3 totals 16 residues. CDR1 SEHNR and CDR2 FQNEAQ come from the germline V gene (reference sequence). The CDR3 bases are TGTGCCAGCAGCTTGACTAGCGGGGGGACAACCAATGAGCAGTTCTTC. It translates to CASSLTSGGTTNEQFF.

This clone was counted once. The rearrangement links TRBV5-1 to TRBJ2-1; a possible D gene is TRBD2 (5 bases). This CDR3 contains 15 residues. Germline CDR1 is SGHRS and CDR2 is YFSETQ. Trimming removed 4 bases at V and 6 bases at J, with 17 bases between. The CDR3: CASSLNRITSNEQFF. CDR3 DNA sequence: TGCGCCAGCAGCCTCAACAGAATTACTAGCAATGAGCAGTTCTTC.

The chain carries TRBV11-2 and TRBJ1-2; 8 positions agree with TRBD1. After removal of 4 bases from V and 4 bases from J, the junction contained 11 bases not matched to a gene. CDR3 size: 16 residues. The germline V gene encodes CDR1 SGHAT and CDR2 FQNNGV. The CDR3 DNA follows: TGTGCCAGCAGCTCCACTCAGGGGGCCGTTGGCTATGGCTACACCTTC. It encodes CASSSTQGAVGYGYTF.

V usage is TRBV9 and J usage is TRBJ2-1; 11 nucleotides match TRBD2. With V trimmed by 3 bases and J by 4 bases, 6 bases remained unmatched. Germline loops: CDR1 SGDLS, CDR2 YYNGEE. CDR3 size: 16 residues. This CDR3 is CASSGRVAGGYNEQFF. The DNA for the CDR3 is TGTGCCAGCAGCGGTAGGGTAGCGGGGGGGTACAATGAGCAGTTCTTC. Together with reference TRBV9 and TRBJ2-1, the CDR3 gives the full variable domain: DSGVTQTPKHLITATGQRVTLRCSPRSGDLSVYWYQQSLDQGLQFLIQYYNGEERAKGNILERFSAQQFPDLHSELNLSSLELGDSALYFCASSGRVAGGYNEQFFGPGTRLTVL.

The rearrangement joins TRBV30 to TRBJ2-3; 9 positions agree with TRBD1. Trimming at V came to 0 bases and at J to 5 bases, leaving 6 bases not matched to a gene. Germline V gene lookup returns CDR1 GTSNPN and CDR2 SVGIG (reference sequence). The CDR3 extends over 15 amino acids. The CDR3 DNA reads as TGTGCCTGGAGTGTACGGACAGGGGTAAGAGATACGCAGTATTTT. Translating gives CAWSVRTGVRDTQYF.

The rearrangement uses TRBV6-5 and TRBJ1-1; no firm D call. The V gene's germline CDR1 is MNHEY and CDR2 SVGAGI. This CDR3 has 13 residues. V was clipped by 7 bases and J by 3 bases, with 12 bases between them. In DNA form, the CDR3 reads TGTGCCAGCACTTCCCCGGGGTACACTGAAGCTTTCTTT. This gives the protein CASTSPGYTEAFF.

The chain joins TRBV6-1 to TRBJ1-5, with D tentatively TRBD1 (6 bases). Trimming took 3 bases from V and 6 from J, leaving 9 bases between them. Germline V gene sequence: CDR1 MNHNS, CDR2 SASEGT. This CDR3 is built from 13 residues. The CDR3 bases are TGTGCCAGCAGTGATCAGGGGACTCAGCCCCAGCATTTT. It codes for CASSDQGTQPQHF.

With regard to this clone: The junction differs from germline at one of its ends, possibly a read error. The chain recombines TRBV5-1 with TRBJ2-5; D remains unclear. Matching the DNA end better, TRBJ2-7 makes the J call doubtful. CDR1 SGHRS and CDR2 YFSETQ come from the germline V gene. The CDR3 contains 13 residues. The CDR3 reads CATSMDPRGEQYF. The CDR3 nucleotides read TGCGCCACCAGCATGGATCCTAGAGGCGAGCAGTACTTC.

The gene calls are TRBV5-5 and TRBJ2-7, with a weak D call TRBD1 (6 bases). The V end lost 4 bases, the J end lost 2 bases, and 10 bases lay between the germline ends. Germline V CDR1 and CDR2: SGHKS, YYEKEE (reference sequence). The CDR3 is 13 residues long. The CDR3 DNA follows: TGTGCCAGCAGCCGGACAGCCCCCTACGAGCAGTACTTC. Amino acid sequence: CASSRTAPYEQYF.

The rearrangement joins TRBV6-5 to TRBJ2-1; TRBD1 might be the D (6 bases). Trimming removed 4 bases from V and 0 bases from J, with 13 bases in between. The germline CDR1 and CDR2 sequences are MNHEY and SVGAGI. CDR3 length: 16 amino acids. The CDR3 DNA reads as TGTGCCAGCAGTTTATACACAGGGAGCTCCTACAATGAGCAGTTCTTC. Its translation is CASSLYTGSSYNEQFF.

This clone showed up just a few times. The chain carries TRBV7-3 and TRBJ1-1; the match to TRBD1 covers 11 bases. The CDR3 has 15 residues. Germline CDR1 SGHTA, CDR2 FQGTGA. With V trimmed by 6 bases and J by 5 bases, 8 bases remained unmatched. The CDR3 DNA reads as TGTGCCAGCAGTCCCGGGACAGGGGGAGAAACTGAAGCTTTCTTT. It yields the protein CASSPGTGGETEAFF.

Only a few counts were recorded for this clone. The J gene is TRBJ2-3, the V gene TRBV4-1; TRBD2 agrees at 14 bases. The V segment lost 4 bases and the J segment 5 bases; nucleotides outside the gene matches: 5. The length of the CDR3 is 16 residues. Germline CDR1 reads MGHRA; CDR2 reads YSYEKL. Here the CDR3 reads CASSPGLAGAVDTQYF. CDR3 in DNA: TGCGCCAGCAGCCCGGGACTAGCGGGAGCGGTAGATACGCAGTATTTT.

V and J are TRBV5-1 and TRBJ2-1; the match to TRBD2 covers 9 bases. This CDR3 is built from 15 residues. Per the germline V gene, CDR1 is SGHRS and CDR2 is YFSETQ. V was pared by 2 bases and J by 1 base, with 1 base of the junction left unmatched. This CDR3 reads CASSLSGRSYNEQFF. CDR3 coding DNA: TGCGCCAGCAGCTTAAGCGGGAGGTCCTACAATGAGCAGTTCTTC.

J is TRBJ2-2 and V is TRBV5-5; D is unclear. This CDR3 is built from 13 residues. Trimming cost V 4 bases and J 5 bases, with 9 bases left between them. Germline V lookup: CDR1 SGHKS, CDR2 YYEKEE (reference sequence). The chain's CDR3 is CASSGSFTGELFF. The CDR3 DNA is TGTGCCAGCAGCGGTAGTTTTACCGGGGAGCTGTTTTTT.

The rearrangement links TRBV5-1 to TRBJ2-1, with 12 bases aligning to TRBD2. V was pared by 6 bases and J by 7 bases, with 5 bases of the junction left unmatched. The length of the CDR3 is 14 residues. CDR1 SGHRS and CDR2 YFSETQ come from the germline V gene. The CDR3 coding sequence is TGCGCCAGCACTCTAGCGGGAGGGCCAAATGAGCAGTTCTTC. This translates into CASTLAGGPNEQFF.

This clone was observed once. This chain uses TRBV18 with TRBJ2-7; 7 bases fit TRBD1. Germline trimming cut 0 bases from V and 3 bases from J; bases unmatched to any gene: 5. The CDR3 covers 15 residues. Germline CDR1 is KGHSH and CDR2 is LQKENI. The CDR3 sequence is CASSPPSGGLYEQYF. CDR3 nucleotides: TGTGCCAGCTCACCACCGTCAGGGGGTCTCTACGAGCAGTACTTC.